Presented here are 13 T cell receptor beta chains from one specimen sequenced in a study of blood T cell repertoires in COVID-19. Data came from immunoSEQ multiplex PCR; TCRdb stores just in-frame clones and leaves some out. The sample contains around 500,000 clones, around nine tenths of which appear only once. Sample: PBMCs or T cells enriched from blood (not recorded which). These receptors all stem from a woman aged 35 to 49 who had recovered from COVID-19.

Only one count was recorded for this clone. CDR3 amino acids: CASSEGGVMSYEQYF. The CDR3 DNA is TGTGCCAGCAGTGAAGGGGGCGTTATGAGCTACGAGCAGTACTTC. The J gene is TRBJ2-7, the V gene TRBV6-1; maybe TRBD1 (5 bases). This CDR3 is built from 15 residues. Per the germline V gene, CDR1 is MNHNS and CDR2 is SASEGT. V lost 1 base to trimming and J lost 3 bases, with 13 bases between them.

V gene TRBV6-6 combines with J gene TRBJ2-3; D might be TRBD2 (5 bases). Germline assignment: CDR1 MNHNY and CDR2 SVGAGI (reference sequence). The CDR3 runs to 14 residues. Trimming removed 4 bases at V and 4 bases at J, with 12 bases between. The CDR3 bases are TGTGCCAGCAGTTTCGTAACTAGTGCAGATACGCAGTATTTT. As protein: CASSFVTSADTQYF.

This clone has more than one count but fewer than ten. The chain joins TRBV4-2 to TRBJ2-5; unclear D gene. Trimming left V 3 bases short and J 5 bases short, with 7 bases between. The CDR3 is 12 residues long. CDR1 LGHNA and CDR2 YNFKEQ come from the germline V gene. The CDR3 is CASSHSPETQYF. CDR3 DNA: TGTGCCAGCAGCCATAGCCCGGAGACCCAGTACTTC.

The chain joins TRBV23-1 to TRBJ2-5; D is undetermined. TRBV23-1 is marked as an open reading frame, function uncertain. The CDR3 length is 14 residues. The V and J ends lost 0 bases and 2 bases respectively, with 7 bases between them. CDR3 sequence (DNA): TGCGCCAGCAGTCAATCTCAGTTTCAAGAGACCCAGTACTTC. Translating gives CASSQSQFQETQYF.

V usage is TRBV11-2 and J usage is TRBJ2-3, with 7 bases lining up with TRBD1. Germline CDR1 SGHAT, CDR2 FQNNGV. J gave up 5 bases and V 2 bases, and 4 bases lay outside the gene matches. The CDR3 extends over 14 amino acids. The CDR3 protein is CASSLRGQLDTQYF. For the CDR3, the DNA is TGTGCCAGCAGCTTAAGGGGACAGTTAGATACGCAGTATTTT.

The chain links TRBV5-1 to TRBJ1-1, with 8 bases matching TRBD1. The CDR3 is made up of 15 amino acids. The V segment lost 4 bases and the J segment 1 base; nucleotides outside the gene matches: 6. Germline loops: CDR1 SGHRS, CDR2 YFSETQ. CDR3 DNA: TGCGCCAGCAGCCCAGGACAGGGATGGAACACTGAAGCTTTCTTT. It encodes CASSPGQGWNTEAFF.

The rearrangement links TRBV27 to TRBJ1-1; tentative D call: TRBD1 (6 bases). CDR3 length: 14 amino acids. The V gene's germline CDR1 is MNHEY and CDR2 SMNVEV (reference sequence). V was clipped by 4 bases and J by 4 bases, with 13 bases between them. CDR3 residues: CASSSTGWATEAFF. CDR3 coding DNA: TGTGCCAGCAGTTCCACAGGGTGGGCCACTGAAGCTTTCTTT.

The gene calls are TRBV9 and TRBJ1-1; D is uncertain. The CDR3 covers 13 residues. Trimming left V 4 bases short and J 1 base short, with 8 bases between. CDR1 and CDR2 from the germline V gene are SGDLS and YYNGEE. CDR3 protein: CASSSRWNTEAFF. CDR3 nucleotide sequence: TGTGCCAGCAGCTCCAGATGGAACACTGAAGCTTTCTTT.

The chain joins TRBV12-3 or TRBV12-4 to TRBJ1-5, with a possible D match to TRBD1 (6 bases). The V gene lost 6 bases and the J gene lost 6 bases, with 12 bases spanning the gap. This CDR3 has 13 residues. CDR3 amino acids: CASRAQGAQPQHF. The CDR3 DNA reads TGTGCCAGCAGGGCACAGGGAGCTCAGCCCCAGCATTTT.

This chain joins TRBV21-1 and TRBJ1-5; the D segment call TRBD1 is taken from the table without a DNA check. TRBV21-1 corresponds to a pseudogene. The CDR3 length is 17 residues. CDR3 region: CASSKENGRGSNQPQHF. The CDR3 DNA reads as TGTGCCAGCAGCAAAGAGAACGGAAGGGGTAGCAATCAGCCCCAGCATTTT.

The chain uses TRBV4-2 and TRBJ1-1; D ambiguous. Per germline, CDR1 LGHNA and CDR2 YNFKEQ. Trimming cost V 0 bases and J 11 bases, with 16 bases left between them. The CDR3 covers 14 residues. CDR3 bases: TGTGCCAGCAGCCAAGATCGGACTTTAGTAGAGGCTTTCTTT. It codes for CASSQDRTLVEAFF.

This rearrangement joins TRBV10-2 to TRBJ1-2; D not resolved. Trimming removed 9 bases at V and 7 bases at J, with 15 bases between. This CDR3 is built from 12 residues. The germline CDR1 and CDR2 sequences are WSHSY and SAAADI. The CDR3 DNA follows: TGCGCCAGTGCTTCAGGCTTGTCTGGCTACACCTTC. Protein: CASASGLSGYTF.

There are a few counts of this clone. The rearrangement uses TRBV5-1 and TRBJ2-5, with a tentative D call TRBD2 (5 bases). The CDR3 extends over 15 amino acids. Trimming took 3 bases from V and 3 from J, leaving 15 bases between them. CDR1 is SGHRS and CDR2 is YFSETQ in the germline V gene. This chain's CDR3 is CASSSRTGVEETQYF. The DNA for the CDR3 is TGCGCCAGCAGCTCTAGGACCGGGGTCGAAGAGACCCAGTACTTC.